Listed below are T cell receptor beta chains from one sample, sequenced in a study of regulatory T cells in long-lasting Graves disease. MiXCR, run by TCRdb on the multiplex PCR reads, gives a single entry per CDR3 protein. The sample holds 350,000 to 450,000 distinct CDR3 sequences, about 10% seen once. These data also featured in a second study, about T cells in Graves' hyperthyroidism and ophthalmopathy.

Sequenced material: peripheral blood mononuclear cells (PBMCs), taken at new diagnosis, from a patient treated with antithyroid drugs. The receptors were sampled from a woman between 18 and 29 years old with Graves disease. The CDR3 runs from the conserved cysteine through the conserved F or W. The D gene is left open where the match is weak. A clone size is listed for some rows: how often the clone was seen (once, few, many), or a class if it is expanded.

j_gene: TRBJ2-3
v_gene: TRBV5-5
d_gene: -
abundance: few
CDR3nt: TGTGCCAGCAGCTTGAGAGGTGGGAGAATGGGGAGCACAGATACGCAGTATTTT
CDR3aa: CASSLRGGRMGSTDTQYF

j_gene: TRBJ2-3
v_gene: TRBV12-3/TRBV12-4
d_gene: TRBD2
abundance: many
CDR3nt: TGTGCCAGCAGTTTATCAGCGGGGGGGTCCACAGATACGCAGTATTTT
CDR3aa: CASSLSAGGSTDTQYF

j_gene: TRBJ2-3
v_gene: TRBV5-1
d_gene: -
abundance: many
CDR3nt: TGCGCCAGCAGCTTGTTGATCACAGATACGCAGTATTTT
CDR3aa: CASSLLITDTQYF

j_gene: TRBJ1-4
v_gene: TRBV7-2
d_gene: -
abundance: -
CDR3nt: TGTGCCAGCTCCTGGAGGGGGGGGCATGAAAAACTGTTTTTT
CDR3aa: CASSWRGGHEKLFF

j_gene: TRBJ2-3
v_gene: TRBV11-3
d_gene: -
abundance: many
CDR3nt: TGTGCCAGCAGCTATGGGGGCTACCCCACAGATACGCAGTATTTT
CDR3aa: CASSYGGYPTDTQYF

j_gene: TRBJ1-2
v_gene: TRBV9
d_gene: TRBD1
abundance: many
CDR3nt: TGTGCCAGCAGCGCACGACAGGGCGATGGCTACACCTTC
CDR3aa: CASSARQGDGYTF

j_gene: TRBJ1-6
v_gene: TRBV28
d_gene: -
abundance: few
CDR3nt: TGTGCCAGCAGTTACCCCGGCAGAATAAATTCACCCCTCCACTTT
CDR3aa: CASSYPGRINSPLHF

j_gene: TRBJ2-2
v_gene: TRBV15
d_gene: -
abundance: many
CDR3nt: TGTGCCACCAGCAGAGGGACCGGGGAGCTGTTTTTT
CDR3aa: CATSRGTGELFF

j_gene: TRBJ2-3
v_gene: TRBV20-1
d_gene: -
abundance: many
CDR3nt: TGCAGTGCTAGTGGGCCCGCTGCGTTTAGCACAGATACGCAGTATTTT
CDR3aa: CSASGPAAFSTDTQYF

j_gene: TRBJ2-5
v_gene: TRBV11-2
d_gene: -
abundance: many
CDR3nt: TGTGCCAGCAGCCTAGTTGGCTCGCTACAAGAGACCCAGTACTTC
CDR3aa: CASSLVGSLQETQYF

j_gene: TRBJ1-2
v_gene: TRBV11-2
d_gene: -
abundance: many
CDR3nt: TGCGCCAGCAGCCCAGACAAGCCCTACTATGGCTACACCTTC
CDR3aa: CASSPDKPYYGYTF

j_gene: TRBJ1-1
v_gene: TRBV7-6
d_gene: TRBD1
abundance: many
CDR3nt: TGTGCCAGCAGCAAGTCAGGGGGCTTGGTGAACACTGAAGCTTTCTTT
CDR3aa: CASSKSGGLVNTEAFF

j_gene: TRBJ1-1
v_gene: TRBV6-5
d_gene: TRBD1
abundance: -
CDR3nt: TGTGCCAGCAGTTGGACAGGCTCGAACACTGAAGCTTTCTTT
CDR3aa: CASSWTGSNTEAFF

j_gene: TRBJ2-1
v_gene: TRBV18
d_gene: -
abundance: few
CDR3nt: TGTGCCAGCTCACCACCGACCAATGAGCAGTTCTTC
CDR3aa: CASSPPTNEQFF

j_gene: TRBJ1-6
v_gene: TRBV6-1
d_gene: TRBD1
abundance: -
CDR3nt: TGTGCCAGCAGTTCGCCGGGACAGGGTTTTAATTCACCCCTCCACTTT
CDR3aa: CASSSPGQGFNSPLHF

j_gene: TRBJ1-4
v_gene: TRBV7-9
d_gene: -
abundance: many
CDR3nt: TGTGCCAGCAGCTTAGGACAGCCTGCAACTAATGAAAAACTGTTTTTT
CDR3aa: CASSLGQPATNEKLFF

j_gene: TRBJ2-2
v_gene: TRBV29-1
d_gene: -
abundance: few
CDR3nt: TGCAGCGTTCTGACAACAGGGTTCTTGACCGGGGAGCTGTTTTTT
CDR3aa: CSVLTTGFLTGELFF

j_gene: TRBJ1-2
v_gene: TRBV27
d_gene: -
abundance: many
CDR3nt: TGTGCCAGCAGGGCTAATCATGGCTACACCTTC
CDR3aa: CASRANHGYTF

j_gene: TRBJ1-2
v_gene: TRBV2
d_gene: -
abundance: -
CDR3nt: TGTGCCAGCAGTGAAGGGCAGTATGGCTACACCTTC
CDR3aa: CASSEGQYGYTF

j_gene: TRBJ2-5
v_gene: TRBV28
d_gene: -
abundance: many
CDR3nt: TGTGCCAGCAGTTCCCGTCCTAAAAGGGACGGAACCTTTGCTAAGACCCAGTACTTC
CDR3aa: CASSSRPKRDGTFAKTQYF

j_gene: TRBJ2-1
v_gene: TRBV2
d_gene: -
abundance: few
CDR3nt: TGTGCCAGCAGTGAGACCGGTAATGAGCAGTTCTTC
CDR3aa: CASSETGNEQFF

j_gene: TRBJ1-1
v_gene: TRBV30
d_gene: -
abundance: many
CDR3nt: TGTGCCTGGAGAACGGGCAGGGCTGAAGCTTTCTTT
CDR3aa: CAWRTGRAEAFF

j_gene: TRBJ1-2
v_gene: TRBV29-1
d_gene: -
abundance: few
CDR3nt: TGCAGCGTTGAAGCCCGCGACATTTATGGCTACACCTTC
CDR3aa: CSVEARDIYGYTF

j_gene: TRBJ1-4
v_gene: TRBV6-1
d_gene: -
abundance: many
CDR3nt: TGTGCCAGCAGTACCCCGGCGGAGGGGACTAATGAAAAACTGTTTTTT
CDR3aa: CASSTPAEGTNEKLFF

j_gene: TRBJ1-3
v_gene: TRBV7-9
d_gene: -
abundance: many
CDR3nt: TGTGCCAGCAGCTCCTGGATACTCACAGGCGTCTCTGGAAACACCATATATTTT
CDR3aa: CASSSWILTGVSGNTIYF

j_gene: TRBJ2-1
v_gene: TRBV3-1
d_gene: -
abundance: many
CDR3nt: TGTGCCAGCAGCTTCCCTAGCGAACTAAAAAATGAGCAGTTCTTC
CDR3aa: CASSFPSELKNEQFF

j_gene: TRBJ2-3
v_gene: TRBV24-1
d_gene: -
abundance: many
CDR3nt: TGTGCCACCCAAAGGGGTGGATCTAGCACAGATACGCAGTATTTT
CDR3aa: CATQRGGSSTDTQYF